What follows is one T cell receptor beta chain and its context. The table came from immunoSEQ multiplex PCR; TCRdb's copy has only in-frame clones and leaves some out. The table records around 3,000 clones, approximately 88% of them present only once. This entry comes from a study of chemoradiotherapy in HPV16-positive cancers. V shed 5 bases and J 10 bases; nucleotides not matched to a gene: 12. CDR3 length equals 16 residues. From germline, CDR1 is SNHLY and CDR2 FYNNEI. The clonotype originates from a human donor with HPV-associated anogenital cancer. Sequencing used tumor tissue, obtained from a patient who underwent chemoradiotherapy. The chain links TRBV2 to TRBJ2-1; 12 positions match TRBD1. The CDR3 DNA reads TGTGCCAGCAGTAGACCGGGACAGGGGGCGCGGGAGGAGCAGTTCTTC. Its protein is CASSRPGQGAREEQFF.